The 19 T cell receptor beta chains below come from one sample, sequenced in a study of shared clonotypes between healthy human individuals. Data came from immunoSEQ multiplex PCR; TCRdb stores just in-frame clones and leaves some out. The table lists around 180,000 clones, roughly 91% of them singletons. The sample consisted of naive CD4+ T cells sorted from blood. Stated subset: CD45RA+ positively selected. These receptors were obtained from a woman between 25 and 40 years old in good health.

The chain links TRBV11-2 to TRBJ2-1, with D maybe TRBD2 (6 bases). This CDR3 is built from 16 residues. The V end lost 7 bases, the J end lost 0 bases, and 16 bases lay between the germline ends. Germline CDR1 and CDR2: SGHAT and FQNNGV. The chain's CDR3 is CASTQGAGSSYNEQFF. In DNA, the CDR3 is TGTGCCAGCACCCAGGGTGCGGGAAGCTCCTACAATGAGCAGTTCTTC.

This chain joins TRBV30 and TRBJ1-1, with D possibly TRBD1 on 5 matching bases. Germline V CDR1 and CDR2: GTSNPN, SVGIG (reference sequence). This CDR3 is built from 14 residues. Trimming shortened V by 8 bases and J by 6 bases, and 22 bases separated the two germline ends. The CDR3 region has the DNA TGTGCCCGAGGCCCAAGGGGTAAGGTTGCTGAAGCTTTCTTT. This translates into CARGPRGKVAEAFF.

The chain has TRBV7-2 and TRBJ2-1; possible D gene TRBD2, 6 bases. The CDR3 has 15 residues. Trimming took 4 bases from V and 6 from J, leaving 16 bases between them. The germline gives CDR1 SGHTA, CDR2 FQGNSA. The CDR3: CASSSQAGLPNEQFF. CDR3 sequence (DNA): TGTGCCAGCAGCTCGCAGGCGGGATTGCCCAATGAGCAGTTCTTC.

The rearrangement joins TRBV7-6 to TRBJ2-5, with D unresolved. The V gene lost 1 base and the J gene lost 4 bases, with 16 bases spanning the gap. Germline V gene lookup returns CDR1 SGHVS and CDR2 FNYEAQ. This CDR3 has 16 residues. The CDR3 region has the DNA TGTGCCAGCAGCTTAGAGGTCGCCTGGCTGGGAGAGACCCAGTACTTC. Its translation is CASSLEVAWLGETQYF.

The chain links TRBV9 to TRBJ2-1, with 10 positions matching TRBD1. Germline lookup yields CDR1 SGDLS and CDR2 YYNGEE. The CDR3 contains 16 residues. J was trimmed by 4 bases and V by 3 bases; bases with no gene match: 7. CDR3 bases: TGTGCCAGCAGCGCCCAGACAGGGGGCAATTACAATGAGCAGTTCTTC. This encodes CASSAQTGGNYNEQFF. Variable domain in full (rest from reference TRBV9 and TRBJ2-1): DSGVTQTPKHLITATGQRVTLRCSPRSGDLSVYWYQQSLDQGLQFLIQYYNGEERAKGNILERFSAQQFPDLHSELNLSSLELGDSALYFCASSAQTGGNYNEQFFGPGTRLTVL.

This clone appeared a single time. This rearrangement joins TRBV19 to TRBJ2-5, with 11 positions matching TRBD2. The germline gives CDR1 LNHDA, CDR2 SQIVND (reference sequence). J lost 0 bases, V lost 3 bases, and 6 bases had no gene match. The CDR3 is 17 residues long. CDR3 protein: CASSIALAGGNQETQYF. CDR3 nucleotides: TGTGCCAGTAGTATCGCCCTAGCGGGAGGAAACCAAGAGACCCAGTACTTC.

This clone appeared a single time. CDR3 in amino acids: CASSWDREASEAFF. In nucleotides, the CDR3 is TGTGCCAGCAGCTGGGACAGGGAGGCCTCTGAAGCTTTCTTT. V is TRBV7-9 and J is TRBJ1-1, with TRBD1 matching 9 bases. This CDR3 has 14 residues. V was pared by 4 bases and J by 6 bases, with 6 bases of the junction left unmatched. Germline V gene sequence: CDR1 SEHNR, CDR2 FQNEAQ (reference sequence).

The chain carries TRBV6-1 and TRBJ2-5; D gene ambiguous. V gave up 3 bases and J gave up 8 bases, with 7 bases separating them. The CDR3 totals 11 residues. The V gene's germline CDR1 is MNHNS and CDR2 SASEGT. CDR3 sequence reads: CASSDMVTQYF. The CDR3 DNA follows: TGTGCCAGCAGTGATATGGTTACCCAGTACTTC.

The V call is TRBV7-8, the J call TRBJ1-1; D is ambiguous. The CDR3 contains 16 residues. V shed 2 bases and J shed 0 bases, with 13 bases lying between them. CDR1 and CDR2 (germline): SGHVS, FQNEAQ. CDR3 DNA sequence: TGTGCCAGCAGCTTAATGGACGGAGTGATGAACACTGAAGCTTTCTTT. Translating gives CASSLMDGVMNTEAFF.

The chain recombines TRBV28 with TRBJ2-7; 12 nucleotides line up with TRBD2. V lost 6 bases and J lost 3; bases outside the gene matches: 6. The length of the CDR3 is 15 residues. CDR1 is MDHEN, CDR2 SYDVKM, per germline. The CDR3 loop reads CASRPLAGGYYEQYF. The DNA for the CDR3 is TGTGCCAGCAGGCCACTAGCGGGAGGCTACTACGAGCAGTACTTC.

The chain recombines TRBV25-1 with TRBJ2-7; TRBD2 agrees at 12 bases. The CDR3 sequence is 16 residues long. Germline CDR1 and CDR2: MGHDK and SYGVNS. Germline trimming cut 5 bases from V and 4 bases from J; bases unmatched to any gene: 9. The CDR3 loop reads CASSTSGTSGLYEQYF. The DNA for the CDR3 is TGTGCCAGCAGTACCTCCGGGACTAGCGGGTTATACGAGCAGTACTTC.

The chain is built from TRBV5-1 and TRBJ1-3; 7 nucleotides agree with TRBD1. Germline V lookup: CDR1 SGHRS, CDR2 YFSETQ. CDR3 length equals 17 residues. The V segment lost 1 base and the J segment 3 bases; nucleotides outside the gene matches: 10. Here the CDR3 reads CASSLRETGRNGNTIYF. The CDR3 DNA reads TGCGCCAGCAGCTTGCGAGAGACAGGGAGGAATGGAAACACCATATATTTT.

The rearrangement joins TRBV5-1 to TRBJ2-3; D is uncertain. Germline CDR1 SGHRS, CDR2 YFSETQ. CDR3 length: 12 residues. The V end was cut by 0 bases, the J end by 5 bases, with 4 bases between. Here the CDR3 reads CASSLAGDTQYF. In DNA form, the CDR3 reads TGCGCCAGCAGCTTGGCAGGAGATACGCAGTATTTT.

This chain connects TRBV11-2 to TRBJ2-7, with D possibly matching TRBD1 (5 bases). Germline V gives CDR1 SGHAT, CDR2 FQNNGV. The CDR3 spans 16 residues. V was shortened by 5 bases and J by 2 bases, with 19 bases between the two germline ends. The CDR3 loop is CASSQELGHLAYEQYF. CDR3 bases: TGTGCCAGCAGCCAAGAGTTAGGACACCTAGCCTACGAGCAGTACTTC.

The rearrangement links TRBV5-6 to TRBJ2-1; 7 nucleotides match TRBD1. CDR1 and CDR2 (germline): SGHDT, YYEEEE. This CDR3 comprises 14 residues. After removal of 4 bases from V and 2 bases from J, the junction contained 3 bases not matched to a gene. CDR3 protein: CASSRGQTYNEQFF. CDR3 bases: TGTGCCAGCAGCCGGGGACAGACCTACAATGAGCAGTTCTTC.

This chain links TRBV28 with TRBJ2-2, with D hard to call. Between the trimmed V and J ends, which lost 2 bases and 7 bases, there was a span of 5 bases. CDR3 length: 12 amino acids. In germline, CDR1 is MDHEN, CDR2 SYDVKM. The CDR3 region is CASSLVFGELFF. The CDR3 region has the DNA TGTGCCAGCAGTTTAGTGTTCGGGGAGCTGTTTTTT.

In DNA form, the CDR3 reads TGTGCCAGCAGCATAGGACAGGGAGGAACCTACGAGCAGTACTTC. This translates into CASSIGQGGTYEQYF. V gene TRBV7-7 combines with J gene TRBJ2-7; 8 bases align to TRBD1. The CDR3 runs 15 residues. CDR1 is SSHAT and CDR2 is FNYEAQ in the germline V gene (reference sequence). Trimming took 5 bases from V and 2 from J; bases not matched to a gene: 8.

The chain joins TRBV6-1 to TRBJ1-3, with D unresolved. This CDR3 is 13 amino acids long. V was shortened by 6 bases and J by 0 bases, with 6 bases between the two germline ends. CDR1 and CDR2 (germline): MNHNS, SASEGT. CDR3: CASRGASGNTIYF. In DNA, the CDR3 is TGTGCCAGCAGGGGTGCCTCTGGAAACACCATATATTTT.

Notes on this clone: Different DNA sequences within this sample yield the same CDR3. For the CDR3, the DNA is TGCAGTGCTAGAGGCTCTTACGAGCAGTACTTC. It encodes CSARGSYEQYF. The chain joins TRBV20-1 to TRBJ2-7; D gene ambiguous. V lost 1 base and J 4 bases, leaving 5 bases between the germline ends. The CDR3 length is 11 residues. Germline lookup yields CDR1 DFQATT and CDR2 SNEGSKA (reference sequence).